This passage covers 27 T cell receptor beta chains from one sample sequenced in a study of tumor-infiltrating lymphocytes in localized non-small cell lung cancer. The data were produced by immunoSEQ multiplex PCR, yet TCRdb's version contains in-frame clones alone and is incomplete. This table has about 16,000 clones, about four fifths appearing once. Input material: lung tumor tissue. These receptors all stem from a human donor with non-small cell lung cancer.

The rearrangement links TRBV7-2 to TRBJ2-5; 8 positions agree with TRBD2. CDR1 and CDR2 (germline): SGHTA, FQGNSA. The CDR3 is made up of 18 amino acids. Trimming removed 2 bases from V and 1 base from J; junction bases left unmatched: 12. CDR3 loop: CASSLQRGSLVSQETQYF. The CDR3, as DNA: TGTGCCAGCAGCTTACAGCGGGGGAGCCTCGTCAGCCAAGAGACCCAGTACTTC.

This rearrangement joins TRBV18 to TRBJ1-4; 9 bases are shared with TRBD1. The CDR3 covers 17 residues. J lost 0 bases, V lost 4 bases, and 6 bases had no gene match. Germline V CDR1 and CDR2: KGHSH, LQKENI. The CDR3 DNA reads TGTGCCAGCTCACTACGGGGACAGGGCGCAACTAATGAAAAACTGTTTTTT. This encodes CASSLRGQGATNEKLFF.

The V call is TRBV7-2, the J call TRBJ2-2; 9 bases match TRBD1. The germline gives CDR1 SGHTA, CDR2 FQGNSA. V shed 4 bases, J shed 3 bases, and the junction held 12 bases outside the gene matches. This CDR3 region has 18 residues. The CDR3 DNA follows: TGTGCCAGCAGCTCTAACCGGGACAGGGCGAGGGACACCGGGGAGCTGTTTTTT. Translated, it gives CASSSNRDRARDTGELFF. The variable domain in full, with the rest retrieved from reference TRBV7-2 and TRBJ2-2, is GAGVSQSPSNKVTEKGKDVELRCDPISGHTALYWYRQSLGQGLEFLIYFQGNSAPDKSGLPSDRFSAERTGGSVSTLTIQRTQQEDSAVYLCASSSNRDRARDTGELFFGEGSRLTVL.

The chain carries TRBV5-1 and TRBJ2-3; TRBD1 matches at 7 bases. The CDR3 is 15 residues long. From germline, CDR1 is SGHRS and CDR2 YFSETQ. The J segment lost 5 bases and the V segment lost 1 base, leaving 7 bases of the junction unmatched. CDR3 DNA sequence: TGCGCCAGCAGCTTGAGGGGGCTAGTGGGAGATACGCAGTATTTT. Translating gives CASSLRGLVGDTQYF.

CDR3 loop: CASSLFRGQASGANVLTF. CDR3 nucleotides: TGTGCCAGCAGTTTATTCCGGGGGCAAGCCTCTGGGGCCAACGTCCTGACTTTC. The chain is built from TRBV28 and TRBJ2-6, with D possibly being TRBD1 or TRBD2 (6 bases each). Germline V gene data show CDR1 as MDHEN and CDR2 as SYDVKM. The CDR3 runs 18 residues. V lost 1 base and J 0 bases, leaving 13 bases between the germline ends.

This clone was recorded once. This CDR3 is also generated by other DNA sequences in the sample. The rearrangement uses TRBV5-6 and TRBJ1-5; D uncertain. The germline V and J ends were trimmed by 0 bases and 5 bases, with 3 bases remaining between them. The CDR3 loop spans 12 amino acids. Germline loops: CDR1 SGHDT, CDR2 YYEEEE. The CDR3, as DNA: TGTGCCAGCAGCTTGGCTGATCAGCCCCAGCATTTT. This codes for CASSLADQPQHF.

There are a few counts of this clone. The chain links TRBV5-1 to TRBJ2-3; D ambiguous. The CDR3 covers 15 residues. Trimming shortened V by 0 bases and J by 0 bases, and 8 bases separated the two germline ends. The germline CDR1 and CDR2 sequences are SGHRS and YFSETQ. The CDR3 is CASSLVAESTDTQYF. The CDR3 DNA sequence: TGCGCCAGCAGCTTGGTGGCAGAGAGCACAGATACGCAGTATTTT. The whole variable domain, filled in from reference TRBV5-1 and TRBJ2-3, reads KAGVTQTPRYLIKTRGQQVTLSCSPISGHRSVSWYQQTPGQGLQFLFEYFSETQRNKGNFPGRFSGRQFSNSRSEMNVSTLELGDSALYLCASSLVAESTDTQYFGPGTRLTVL.

The genes are TRBV15 and TRBJ2-3; no reliable D call. The CDR3 length is 13 residues. V lost 4 bases, J lost 6 bases, and 11 bases lay in between. Per the germline V gene, CDR1 is LNHNV and CDR2 is YYDKDF (reference sequence). The CDR3 loop reads CATSNQLADTQYF. The CDR3 nucleotides are TGTGCCACCAGCAACCAGCTCGCGGATACGCAGTATTTT.

The rearrangement links TRBV6-5 to TRBJ1-2; 7 positions agree with TRBD1. The CDR3 runs to 14 residues. J lost 2 bases, V lost 0 bases, and 0 bases had no gene match. Germline-derived CDR1 and CDR2 are MNHEY and SVGAGI. CDR3 protein: CASSYSTGNYGYTF. CDR3 coding DNA: TGTGCCAGCAGTTACTCGACAGGGAACTATGGCTACACCTTC.

This clone was found once. The V call is TRBV23-1, the J call TRBJ2-7; no firm D call. TRBV23-1 is assigned to the ORF class and has an uncertain function. There are 12 residues in the CDR3. V was pared by 11 bases and J by 3 bases, with 14 bases between. CDR3 in amino acids: CADGSWGYEQYF. CDR3 nucleotide sequence: TGCGCCGACGGGTCATGGGGCTACGAGCAGTACTTC.

The chain recombines TRBV4-1 with TRBJ2-1, with a possible D match to TRBD2 (7 bases). The germline V and J ends were trimmed by 5 bases and 1 base, with 15 bases remaining between them. Germline CDR1 is MGHRA and CDR2 is YSYEKL. The CDR3 is made up of 16 amino acids. In nucleotides, the CDR3 is TGCGCCAGCAGCTTAGAAGGGGGGGCGTCCTACAATGAGCAGTTCTTC. Translation gives CASSLEGGASYNEQFF.

In DNA, the CDR3 is TGTGCCAGCAGCCCATTTACGACCAGACAGGGGGCCTACTATGGCTACACCTTC. This translates into CASSPFTTRQGAYYGYTF. The gene calls are TRBV7-8 and TRBJ1-2; TRBD1 matches 10 bases. Germline CDR1 reads SGHVS; CDR2 reads FQNEAQ. J was trimmed by 3 bases and V by 5 bases; bases with no gene match: 15. This CDR3 is built from 18 residues.

This clone is a singleton in its sample. The chain links TRBV6-5 to TRBJ2-2; D unclear. Germline CDR1 reads MNHEY; CDR2 reads SVGAGI. V was shortened by 0 bases and J by 8 bases, with 7 bases between the two germline ends. The CDR3 covers 13 residues. The CDR3 loop is CASSYSWDGELFF. The CDR3 DNA is TGTGCCAGCAGTTACTCGTGGGATGGGGAGCTGTTTTTT.

This clone was detected a few times. The chain has TRBV30 and TRBJ1-6; the match to TRBD1 covers 9 bases. The CDR3 extends over 16 amino acids. The V gene's germline CDR1 is GTSNPN and CDR2 SVGIG (reference sequence). J gave up 10 bases and V 0 bases, and 10 bases lay outside the gene matches. The CDR3 spells CAWSVRWDRDRSPLHF. The CDR3 coding sequence is TGTGCCTGGAGTGTACGTTGGGACAGGGACCGCTCACCCCTCCACTTT.

Within the sample, this clone is medium-sized. The J gene is TRBJ2-2, the V gene TRBV5-1; tentative D call: TRBD1 (5 bases). The CDR3 has 15 amino acids. The V gene lost 5 bases and the J gene lost 0 bases, with 11 bases spanning the gap. Germline V gene sequence: CDR1 SGHRS, CDR2 YFSETQ. The CDR3 region has the DNA TGCGCCAGCAGAAGTGACAGTACGAACACCGGGGAGCTGTTTTTT. Translation: CASRSDSTNTGELFF. The full variable domain, with the rest looked up from reference TRBV5-1 and TRBJ2-2, is KAGVTQTPRYLIKTRGQQVTLSCSPISGHRSVSWYQQTPGQGLQFLFEYFSETQRNKGNFPGRFSGRQFSNSRSEMNVSTLELGDSALYLCASRSDSTNTGELFFGEGSRLTVL.

This clone is judged medium-sized. This chain links TRBV27 with TRBJ2-1; D possibly corresponds to TRBD2 (6 bases). This CDR3 contains 15 residues. V was pared by 6 bases and J by 5 bases, with 17 bases between. Germline V lookup: CDR1 MNHEY, CDR2 SMNVEV (reference sequence). The CDR3 DNA sequence: TGTGCCAGCAGGGTACTCCGGGGGAAGGACAATGAGCAGTTCTTC. Protein: CASRVLRGKDNEQFF.

This chain uses TRBV27 with TRBJ2-3; TRBD2 matches at 9 bases. This CDR3 has 17 residues. V shed 2 bases and J 2 bases; nucleotides not matched to a gene: 8. CDR1 and CDR2 from the germline V gene are MNHEY and SMNVEV (reference sequence). The CDR3 DNA is TGTGCCAGCAGTTTACGGTGGCTAGCGGGACTCACAGATACGCAGTATTTT. This gives the protein CASSLRWLAGLTDTQYF.

The chain carries TRBV5-1 and TRBJ1-2; no firm D call. Germline V gene sequence: CDR1 SGHRS, CDR2 YFSETQ. The CDR3 extends over 13 amino acids. Trimming shortened V by 4 bases and J by 2 bases, and 9 bases separated the two germline ends. The CDR3 protein is CASSITENYGYTF. The CDR3 DNA follows: TGCGCCAGCAGCATCACAGAGAACTATGGCTACACCTTC.

The V call is TRBV19, the J call TRBJ1-5, with 7 bases identical to TRBD1. The CDR3 sequence is 19 residues long. V shed 10 bases, J shed 0 bases, and the junction held 21 bases outside the gene matches. The germline V gene has CDR1 LNHDA and CDR2 SQIVND (reference sequence). The CDR3: CATTPPIGTDGYSNQPQHF. The CDR3, as DNA: TGTGCCACCACGCCACCCATCGGGACAGACGGCTATAGCAATCAGCCCCAGCATTTT. Filled out from reference TRBV19 and TRBJ1-5, the complete variable domain reads DGGITQSPKYLFRKEGQNVTLSCEQNLNHDAMYWYRQDPGQGLRLIYYSQIVNDFQKGDIAEGYSVSREKKESFPLTVTSAQKNPTAFYLCATTPPIGTDGYSNQPQHFGDGTRLSIL.

The chain joins TRBV11-2 to TRBJ2-7, with D perhaps TRBD1 (6 bases). The CDR3 is made up of 15 amino acids. V dropped 0 bases and J dropped 7 bases, with 16 bases sitting between them. The germline gives CDR1 SGHAT, CDR2 FQNNGV. CDR3 sequence (DNA): TGTGCCAGCAGCTTAGATACTCACAGGGTTTCAGAGCAGTACTTC. Protein product: CASSLDTHRVSEQYF.

The chain links TRBV27 to TRBJ1-2, with 7 positions matching TRBD1. The germline gives CDR1 MNHEY, CDR2 SMNVEV (reference sequence). There are 13 residues in the CDR3. V shed 6 bases and J 7 bases; nucleotides not matched to a gene: 8. The CDR3 loop is CASRPYYRGGYTF. In DNA, the CDR3 is TGTGCCAGCAGACCATACTACAGGGGTGGCTACACCTTC.

The chain recombines TRBV7-8 with TRBJ1-2; a weak D match, TRBD1 (5 bases). Germline CDR1 SGHVS, CDR2 FQNEAQ. This CDR3 contains 16 residues. Deletions cut 0 bases from V and 7 bases from J, with 18 bases between. The CDR3 reads CASSLARGGAASGYTF. The CDR3 DNA is TGTGCCAGCAGCTTAGCGCGGGGAGGGGCGGCTAGTGGCTACACCTTC. The variable domain in full, with the rest retrieved from reference TRBV7-8 and TRBJ1-2, is GAGVSQSPRYKVAKRGQDVALRCDPISGHVSLFWYQQALGQGPEFLTYFQNEAQLDKSGLPSDRFFAERPEGSVSTLKIQRTQQEDSAVYLCASSLARGGAASGYTFGSGTRLTVV.

This clone was observed a single time. V is TRBV29-1 and J is TRBJ1-2; D ambiguous. The CDR3 runs to 14 residues. Germline CDR1 and CDR2: SQVTM and ANQGSEA. Trimming pared 6 bases from V and 5 bases from J, leaving 19 bases between. The CDR3 region is CSVPGRTRMYGYTF. The CDR3 nucleotides read TGCAGCGTGCCGGGGAGGACTCGGATGTATGGCTACACCTTC.

This clone was detected only a few times. The chain has TRBV5-1 and TRBJ2-7; D unclear. Germline loops: CDR1 SGHRS, CDR2 YFSETQ. This CDR3 contains 13 residues. Trimming took 2 bases from V and 2 from J, leaving 8 bases between them. CDR3 residues: CASSFNPTYEQYF. In nucleotides, the CDR3 is TGCGCCAGCAGCTTTAACCCAACCTACGAGCAGTACTTC. The full variable domain, its missing parts supplied by reference TRBV5-1 and TRBJ2-7, is KAGVTQTPRYLIKTRGQQVTLSCSPISGHRSVSWYQQTPGQGLQFLFEYFSETQRNKGNFPGRFSGRQFSNSRSEMNVSTLELGDSALYLCASSFNPTYEQYFGPGTRLTVT.

The sample holds a few counts of this clone. The chain has TRBV14 and TRBJ1-6; tentatively, D is TRBD1 (6 bases). CDR3 length: 15 residues. CDR1 is SGHDN, CDR2 FVKESK, per germline. Trimming stripped 1 base from V and 8 bases from J, with 12 bases between. The CDR3 DNA sequence: TGTGCCAGCAGCCAAGCCACAGGGACTCATTCACCCCTCCACTTT. This gives the protein CASSQATGTHSPLHF.

This chain connects TRBV2 to TRBJ1-4; a weak D match, TRBD1 (5 bases). Trimming took off 6 bases at V and 8 bases at J, with 16 bases between the two ends. The CDR3 totals 14 residues. The germline CDR1 and CDR2 sequences are SNHLY and FYNNEI. CDR3 bases: TGTGCCAGCAGACCCGGGGGTGACAGCGAAAAACTGTTTTTT. Translation: CASRPGGDSEKLFF.

This chain joins TRBV4-1 and TRBJ1-2; no clear D. The CDR3 sequence is 21 residues long. Germline V lookup: CDR1 MGHRA, CDR2 YSYEKL. V lost 1 base to trimming and J lost 4 bases, with 31 bases between them. The CDR3, as DNA: TGCGCCAGCAGCCAAGTGATGGGCTCCTCGGTCGCTCTGGGAGGAGCCTATGGCTACACCTTC. Translating gives CASSQVMGSSVALGGAYGYTF.